The sequence of this T cell receptor (beta chain) was determined in a study of shared clonotypes between healthy human individuals. V gave up 3 bases and J gave up 3 bases, with 8 bases separating them. Per germline, CDR1 SEHNR and CDR2 FQNEAQ (reference sequence). The CDR3 has 14 amino acids. In this sample, this clone turned up a few times. On sorted subsets, replicate PCRs used 200 to 250 ng DNA, or about 30,000 T cell genomes. The protocol was immunoSEQ multiplex PCR, while the TCRdb copy is restricted to in-frame clones and leaves out a portion. The data hold about 710,000 clones, with 73% observed a single time.

The clonotype was recovered from a woman in her twenties or thirties in good health. Specimen: memory CD4+ T cells sorted from blood. Subset of the sample: CD45RA-negative fraction. The genes are TRBV7-9 and TRBJ2-2, with D perhaps TRBD1 or TRBD2 (6 bases each). The CDR3 is CASSFGGDTGELFF. CDR3 in DNA: TGTGCCAGCAGCTTCGGGGGCGACACCGGGGAGCTGTTTTTT.